A single sample is the source of the 5 T cell receptor beta chains below, sequenced in a study of glioma-infiltrating T cells after dendritic cell vaccination. Specified time point: after dendritic cell vaccination, including at tumor progression/relapse. TCRdb's copy holds only in-frame clones and misses some; the assay was immunoSEQ multiplex PCR. The sample has over 90,000 clones, around 80% seen once. The material sequenced was blood, taken after dendritic cell vaccination. Receptor source: a human donor with glioblastoma.

The rearrangement links TRBV5-6 to TRBJ2-1; D remains unclear. Germline-derived CDR1 and CDR2 are SGHDT and YYEEEE. The V gene lost 2 bases and the J gene lost 5 bases, with 11 bases spanning the gap. The CDR3 has 14 residues. The CDR3 region has the DNA TGTGCCAGCAGCTTTGGCGGTTTTAACAATGAGCAGTTCTTC. Translated: CASSFGGFNNEQFF. Together with reference TRBV5-6 and TRBJ2-1, the CDR3 gives the full variable domain: DAGVTQSPTHLIKTRGQQVTLRCSPKSGHDTVSWYQQALGQGPQFIFQYYEEEERQRGNFPDRFSGHQFPNYSSELNVNALLLGDSALYLCASSFGGFNNEQFFGPGTRLTVL.

The chain joins TRBV4-1 to TRBJ2-3; no firm D call. CDR1 and CDR2 from the germline V gene are MGHRA and YSYEKL. V lost 4 bases to trimming and J lost 0 bases, with 17 bases between them. This CDR3 has 17 residues. In nucleotides, the CDR3 is TGCGCCAGCAGCCCAGGCAGGATGGCTTGGAGCACAGATACGCAGTATTTT. It is translated as CASSPGRMAWSTDTQYF.

J is TRBJ1-3 and V is TRBV23-1; D possibly corresponds to TRBD1 (5 bases). TRBV23-1 is assigned to the ORF class and has an uncertain function. The V end was cut by 0 bases, the J end by 4 bases, with 16 bases between. The CDR3 spans 17 residues. CDR3 nucleotides: TGCGCCAGCAGTCAATCTGCTTCAGGGTCTGCCGGAAACACCATATATTTT. Encoded protein: CASSQSASGSAGNTIYF.

This rearrangement joins TRBV6-5 to TRBJ1-3; 7 bases fit TRBD1. The CDR3 extends over 14 amino acids. Germline CDR1 reads MNHEY; CDR2 reads SVGAGI. Trimming at V came to 4 bases and at J to 4 bases, leaving 4 bases not matched to a gene. CDR3 DNA sequence: TGTGCCAGCAGTTTCATGACAGGGGGAAACACCATATATTTT. Protein product: CASSFMTGGNTIYF.

The chain has TRBV9 and TRBJ2-3; 9 bases line up with TRBD2. V dropped 0 bases and J dropped 4; count of bases not matched to a gene: 9. This CDR3 comprises 17 residues. Germline V gene lookup returns CDR1 SGDLS and CDR2 YYNGEE. CDR3 DNA: TGTGCCAGCAGCGTAGATCGGCGAGCGGGGGGCCCAGATACGCAGTATTTT. Residues: CASSVDRRAGGPDTQYF.